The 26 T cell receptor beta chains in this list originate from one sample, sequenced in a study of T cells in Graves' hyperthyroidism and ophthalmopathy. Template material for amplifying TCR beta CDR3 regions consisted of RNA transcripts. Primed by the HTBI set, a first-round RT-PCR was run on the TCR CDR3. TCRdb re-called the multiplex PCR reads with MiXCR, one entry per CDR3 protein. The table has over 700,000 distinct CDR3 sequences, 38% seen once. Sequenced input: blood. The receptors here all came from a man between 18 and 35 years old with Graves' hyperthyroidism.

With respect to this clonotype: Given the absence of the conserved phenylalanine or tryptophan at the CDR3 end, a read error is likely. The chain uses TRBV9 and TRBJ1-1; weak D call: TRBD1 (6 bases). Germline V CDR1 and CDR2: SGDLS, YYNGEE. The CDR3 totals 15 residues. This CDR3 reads CASSQEFLSGTEAFL. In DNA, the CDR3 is TGCGCCAGCAGCCAAGAATTTCTATCAGGGACAGAAGCTTTCCTT.

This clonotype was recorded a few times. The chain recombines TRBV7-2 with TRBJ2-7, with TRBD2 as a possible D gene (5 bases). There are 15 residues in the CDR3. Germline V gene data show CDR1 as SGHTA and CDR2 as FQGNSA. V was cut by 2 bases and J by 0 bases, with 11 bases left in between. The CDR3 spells CASSLSAGSSYEQYF. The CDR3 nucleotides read TGTGCCAGCAGCTTATCTGCGGGCAGCTCCTACGAGCAGTACTTC. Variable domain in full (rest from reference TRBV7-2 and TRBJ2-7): GAGVSQSPSNKVTEKGKDVELRCDPISGHTALYWYRQSLGQGLEFLIYFQGNSAPDKSGLPSDRFSAERTGGSVSTLTIQRTQQEDSAVYLCASSLSAGSSYEQYFGPGTRLTVT.

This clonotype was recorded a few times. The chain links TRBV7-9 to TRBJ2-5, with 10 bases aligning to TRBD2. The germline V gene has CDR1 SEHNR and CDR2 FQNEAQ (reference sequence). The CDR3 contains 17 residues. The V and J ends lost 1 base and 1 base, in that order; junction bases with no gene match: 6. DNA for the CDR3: TGTGCCAGCAGCTTAGGGGCTAGCGGGAGCCGCCAAGAGACCCAGTACTTC. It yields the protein CASSLGASGSRQETQYF.

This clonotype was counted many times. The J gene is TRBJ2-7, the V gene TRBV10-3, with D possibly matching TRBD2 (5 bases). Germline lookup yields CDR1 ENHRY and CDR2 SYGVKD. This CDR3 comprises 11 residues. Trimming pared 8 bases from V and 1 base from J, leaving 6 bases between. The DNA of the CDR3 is TGTGCCATCCGCGGGTCCTACGAGCAGTACTTC. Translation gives CAIRGSYEQYF.

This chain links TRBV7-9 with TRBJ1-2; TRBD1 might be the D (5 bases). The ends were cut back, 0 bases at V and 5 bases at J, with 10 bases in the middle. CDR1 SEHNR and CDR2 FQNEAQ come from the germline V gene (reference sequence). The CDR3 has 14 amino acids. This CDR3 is CASSLAGAQYGYTF. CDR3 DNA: TGTGCCAGCAGCTTAGCAGGGGCTCAATATGGCTACACCTTC.

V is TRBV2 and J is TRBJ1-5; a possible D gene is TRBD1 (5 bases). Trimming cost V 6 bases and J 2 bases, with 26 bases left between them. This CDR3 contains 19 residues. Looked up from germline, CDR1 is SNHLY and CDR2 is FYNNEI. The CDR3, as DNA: TGTGCCAGCAGCCTCCGCGTCAGGCTTGGGGGAAGTGGCAATCAGCCCCAGCATTTT. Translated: CASSLRVRLGGSGNQPQHF. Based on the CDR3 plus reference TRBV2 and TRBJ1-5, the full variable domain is EPEVTQTPSHQVTQMGQEVILRCVPISNHLYFYWYRQILGQKVEFLVSFYNNEISEKSEIFDDQFSVERPDGSNFTLKIRSTKLEDSAMYFCASSLRVRLGGSGNQPQHFGDGTRLSIL.

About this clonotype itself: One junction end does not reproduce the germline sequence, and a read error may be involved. The CDR3 DNA reads TGTGCCAGCAGCTTAGGGACAGGGATCCCAAACTTT. It yields the protein CASSLGTGIPNF. J is TRBJ1-3 and V is TRBV7-9, with 8 bases lining up with TRBD1. The germline V gene encodes CDR1 SEHNR and CDR2 FQNEAQ (reference sequence). The CDR3 is 12 amino acids.

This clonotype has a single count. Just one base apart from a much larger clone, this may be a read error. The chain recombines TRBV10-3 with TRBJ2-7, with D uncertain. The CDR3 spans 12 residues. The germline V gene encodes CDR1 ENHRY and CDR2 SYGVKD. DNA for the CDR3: TGTGCCATCAGTGAGCCAAACTACGAGCGGTACTTC. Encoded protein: CAISEPNYERYF.

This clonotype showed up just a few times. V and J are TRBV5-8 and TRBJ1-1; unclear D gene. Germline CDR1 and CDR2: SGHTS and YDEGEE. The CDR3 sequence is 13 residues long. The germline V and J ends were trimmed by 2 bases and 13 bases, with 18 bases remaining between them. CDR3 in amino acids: CASSLMGGVSGFF. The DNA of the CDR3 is TGTGCCAGCAGCTTAATGGGAGGTGTGAGTGGTTTCTTT.

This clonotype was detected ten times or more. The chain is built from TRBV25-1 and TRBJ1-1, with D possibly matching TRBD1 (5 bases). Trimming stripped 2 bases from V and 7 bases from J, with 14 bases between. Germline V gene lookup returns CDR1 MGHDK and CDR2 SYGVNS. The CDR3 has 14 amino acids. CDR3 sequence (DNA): TGTGCCAGCAGTGAAGGACACCCCCGGGTTGAAGCTTTCTTT. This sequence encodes CASSEGHPRVEAFF.

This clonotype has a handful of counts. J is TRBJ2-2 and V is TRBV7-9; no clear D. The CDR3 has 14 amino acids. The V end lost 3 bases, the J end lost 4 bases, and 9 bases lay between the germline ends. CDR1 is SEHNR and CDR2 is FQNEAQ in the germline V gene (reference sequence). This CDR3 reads CASSFIQSTGELFF. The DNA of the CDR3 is TGTGCCAGCAGCTTTATCCAGAGCACCGGGGAGCTGTTTTTT.

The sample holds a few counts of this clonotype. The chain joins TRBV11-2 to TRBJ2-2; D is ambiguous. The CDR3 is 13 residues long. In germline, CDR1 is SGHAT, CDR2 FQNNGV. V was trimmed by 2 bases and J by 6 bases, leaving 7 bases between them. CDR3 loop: CASSLSVAGELFF. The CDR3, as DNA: TGTGCCAGCAGCTTAAGCGTTGCCGGGGAGCTGTTTTTT.

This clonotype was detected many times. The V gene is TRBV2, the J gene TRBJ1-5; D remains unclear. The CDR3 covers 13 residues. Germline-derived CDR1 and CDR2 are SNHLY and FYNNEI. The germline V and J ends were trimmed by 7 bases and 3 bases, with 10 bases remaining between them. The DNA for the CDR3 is TGTGCCAGCAAAGAAAGGGCCAATCAGCCCCAGCATTTT. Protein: CASKERANQPQHF.

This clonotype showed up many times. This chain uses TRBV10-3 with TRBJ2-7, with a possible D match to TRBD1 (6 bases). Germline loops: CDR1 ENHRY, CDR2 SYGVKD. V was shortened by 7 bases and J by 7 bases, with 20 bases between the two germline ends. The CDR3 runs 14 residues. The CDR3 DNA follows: TGTGCCATCAAGGAAGAGACAGGCAAGTGGGAGCAGTACTTC. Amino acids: CAIKEETGKWEQYF.

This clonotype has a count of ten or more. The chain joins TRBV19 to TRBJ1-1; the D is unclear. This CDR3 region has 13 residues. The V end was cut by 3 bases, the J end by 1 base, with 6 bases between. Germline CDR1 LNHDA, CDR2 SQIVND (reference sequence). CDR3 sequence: CASSISGNTEAFF. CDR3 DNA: TGTGCCAGTAGTATTTCGGGGAACACTGAAGCTTTCTTT. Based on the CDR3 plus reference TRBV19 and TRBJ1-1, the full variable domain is DGGITQSPKYLFRKEGQNVTLSCEQNLNHDAMYWYRQDPGQGLRLIYYSQIVNDFQKGDIAEGYSVSREKKESFPLTVTSAQKNPTAFYLCASSISGNTEAFFGQGTRLTVV.

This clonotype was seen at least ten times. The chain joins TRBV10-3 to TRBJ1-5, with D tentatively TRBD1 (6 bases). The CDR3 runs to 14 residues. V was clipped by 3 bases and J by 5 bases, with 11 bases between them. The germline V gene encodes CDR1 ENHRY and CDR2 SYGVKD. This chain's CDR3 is CAISETQGDQPQHF. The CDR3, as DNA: TGTGCCATCAGTGAAACACAGGGTGATCAGCCCCAGCATTTT.

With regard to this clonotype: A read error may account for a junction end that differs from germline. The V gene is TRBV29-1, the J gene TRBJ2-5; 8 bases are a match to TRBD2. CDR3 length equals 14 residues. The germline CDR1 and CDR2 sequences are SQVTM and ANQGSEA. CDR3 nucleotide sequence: TGCAGCGTAAAGGCCGGGGCGGGAGGAGAGGCCCAGTACTTC. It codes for CSVKAGAGGEAQYF.

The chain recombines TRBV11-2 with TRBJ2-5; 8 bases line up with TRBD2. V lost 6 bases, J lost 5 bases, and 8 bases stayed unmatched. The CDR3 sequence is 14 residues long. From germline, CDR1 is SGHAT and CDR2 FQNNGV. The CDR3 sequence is CASSRPGGRETQYF. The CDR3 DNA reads TGTGCCAGCAGTCGTCCGGGGGGGCGGGAGACCCAGTACTTC.

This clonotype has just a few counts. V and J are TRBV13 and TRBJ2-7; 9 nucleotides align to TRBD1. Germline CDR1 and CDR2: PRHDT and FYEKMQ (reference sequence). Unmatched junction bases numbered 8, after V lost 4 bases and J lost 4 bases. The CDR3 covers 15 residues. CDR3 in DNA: TGTGCCAGCAGCTCCGGGACAGGGACTCCTTACGAGCAGTACTTC. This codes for CASSSGTGTPYEQYF.

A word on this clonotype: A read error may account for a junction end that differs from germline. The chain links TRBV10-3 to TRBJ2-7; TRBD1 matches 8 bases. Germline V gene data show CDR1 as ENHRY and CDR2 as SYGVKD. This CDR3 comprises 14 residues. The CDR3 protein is CASSAQGASEEQYF. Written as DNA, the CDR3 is TGTGCCAGCAGTGCTCAGGGGGCGTCGGAGGAGCAGTACTTC.

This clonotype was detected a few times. The CDR3 is CAATLNTGELFF. CDR3 in DNA: TGTGCAGCAACCCTGAACACCGGGGAGCTGTTTTTT. This chain connects TRBV11-2 to TRBJ2-2; unclear D gene. The length of the CDR3 is 12 residues. CDR1 is SGHAT and CDR2 is FQNNGV in the germline V gene.

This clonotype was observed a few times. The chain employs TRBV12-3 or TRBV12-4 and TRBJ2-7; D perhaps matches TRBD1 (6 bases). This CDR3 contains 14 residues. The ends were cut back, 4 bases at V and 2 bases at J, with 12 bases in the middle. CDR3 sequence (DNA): TGTGCCAGCAGTTCACTCGGGACACCCTACGAGCAGTACTTC. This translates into CASSSLGTPYEQYF.

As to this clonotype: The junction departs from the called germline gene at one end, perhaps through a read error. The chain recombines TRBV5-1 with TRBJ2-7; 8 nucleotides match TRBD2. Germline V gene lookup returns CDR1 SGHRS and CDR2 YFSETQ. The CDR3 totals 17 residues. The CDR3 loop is CASNLSVVAGLTYEQYF. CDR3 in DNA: TGCGCCAGCAACTTGTCAGTGGTAGCGGGGTTAACCTACGAGCAGTACTTC.

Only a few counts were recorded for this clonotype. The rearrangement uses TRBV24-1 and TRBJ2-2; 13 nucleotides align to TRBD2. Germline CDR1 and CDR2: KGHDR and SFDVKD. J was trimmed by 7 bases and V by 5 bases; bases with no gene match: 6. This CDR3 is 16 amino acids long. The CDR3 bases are TGTGCCACCAGTGCCCCGGGACTAGCGGGGAGCGGGGAGCTGTTTTTT. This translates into CATSAPGLAGSGELFF.

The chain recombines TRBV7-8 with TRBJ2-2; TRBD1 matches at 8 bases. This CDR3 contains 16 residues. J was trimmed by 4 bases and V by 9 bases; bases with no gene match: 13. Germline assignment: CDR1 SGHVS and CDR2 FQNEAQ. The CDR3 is CASSTTGQVGTGELFF. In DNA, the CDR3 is TGTGCCAGTAGTACTACGGGACAGGTGGGCACCGGGGAGCTGTTTTTT. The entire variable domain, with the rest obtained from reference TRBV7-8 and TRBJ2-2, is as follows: GAGVSQSPRYKVAKRGQDVALRCDPISGHVSLFWYQQALGQGPEFLTYFQNEAQLDKSGLPSDRFFAERPEGSVSTLKIQRTQQEDSAVYLCASSTTGQVGTGELFFGEGSRLTVL.

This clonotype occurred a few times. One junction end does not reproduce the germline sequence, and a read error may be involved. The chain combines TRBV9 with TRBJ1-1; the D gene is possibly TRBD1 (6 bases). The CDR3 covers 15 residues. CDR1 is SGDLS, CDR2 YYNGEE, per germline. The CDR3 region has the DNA TGCGCCAGCAGCCGGAAGGGGGGCCCGGAGGCTGAAGCTTTCTTT. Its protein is CASSRKGGPEAEAFF. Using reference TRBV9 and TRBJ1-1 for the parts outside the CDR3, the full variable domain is DSGVTQTPKHLITATGQRVTLRCSPRSGDLSVYWYQQSLDQGLQFLIQYYNGEERAKGNILERFSAQQFPDLHSELNLSSLELGDSALYFCASSRKGGPEAEAFFGQGTRLTVV.